Shown below are 10 T cell receptor beta chains from a single sample sequenced in a study of beta chain features in type 1 diabetes. Study results and limitations: Significant though moderate, a shortening of TCRB CDR3s appeared in all four CD4+ subsets of Type 1 diabetes patients.

Reverse transcribing all isolated RNA meant expressed TCRB transcripts were sequenced. Libraries were prepared by immunoSEQ multiplex PCR; TCRdb keeps only in-frame clonotypes and omits some of them. Of about 240,000 clones listed, about 15% are singletons. For these receptors, no antigen is known. The sample was naive CD4+ T cells from blood. Receptors originate from a man younger than 45 with type 1 diabetes.

The rearrangement joins TRBV2 to TRBJ1-1; no definite D call. The ends were cut back, 0 bases at V and 6 bases at J, with 11 bases in the middle. Germline values: CDR1 SNHLY, CDR2 FYNNEI. CDR3 length: 14 amino acids. In DNA, the CDR3 is TGTGCCAGCAGTGAAGCGCTTTGGGCTGCTGAAGCTTTCTTT. It yields the protein CASSEALWAAEAFF.

CDR3 region: CASSESGTANTEAFF. The CDR3 DNA reads TGTGCCAGCAGTGAATCAGGGACAGCGAACACTGAAGCTTTCTTT. The rearrangement joins TRBV25-1 to TRBJ1-1, with 7 bases that match TRBD1. Looked up from germline, CDR1 is MGHDK and CDR2 is SYGVNS. Germline trimming cut 1 base from V and 1 base from J; bases unmatched to any gene: 3. This CDR3 is 15 amino acids long.

V is TRBV6-5 and J is TRBJ2-1, with 7 bases that match TRBD2. With 3 bases clipped from V and 7 bases from J, the junction kept 9 bases outside the gene matches. CDR1 is MNHEY and CDR2 is SVGAGI in the germline V gene. The length of the CDR3 is 15 residues. The CDR3 spells CASSYLGGPMNEQFF. DNA of the CDR3: TGTGCCAGCAGTTATTTGGGAGGGCCCATGAATGAGCAGTTCTTC.

The V gene is TRBV7-8, the J gene TRBJ2-3, with 11 nucleotides matching TRBD2. Looked up from germline, CDR1 is SGHVS and CDR2 is FQNEAQ. CDR3 length: 16 amino acids. Trimming at V came to 5 bases and at J to 5 bases, leaving 9 bases not matched to a gene. CDR3: CASSPTSGGMVDTQYF. The CDR3 nucleotides are TGTGCCAGCAGCCCAACTAGCGGGGGAATGGTAGATACGCAGTATTTT.

The J gene is TRBJ1-1, the V gene TRBV27; D unresolved. This CDR3 has 15 amino acids. V lost 0 bases and J lost 0, with 8 bases in between. Germline lookup yields CDR1 MNHEY and CDR2 SMNVEV (reference sequence). The CDR3 DNA reads as TGTGCCAGCAGTTTATCGGCCCAGTTGAACACTGAAGCTTTCTTT. This sequence encodes CASSLSAQLNTEAFF.

This chain links TRBV2 with TRBJ1-2; maybe TRBD1 (6 bases). CDR3 length equals 13 residues. Germline V CDR1 and CDR2: SNHLY, FYNNEI. The V end lost 7 bases, the J end lost 1 base, and 10 bases lay between the germline ends. The CDR3 nucleotides are TGTGCCAGCAACCTGGACAGTAACTATGGCTACACCTTC. This translates into CASNLDSNYGYTF.

This clone appeared a few times. The sample contains more than one DNA sequence encoding this CDR3. The chain recombines TRBV7-9 with TRBJ2-1; D may be TRBD2 (5 bases). This CDR3 has 15 residues. The V end lost 4 bases, the J end lost 2 bases, and 12 bases lay between the germline ends. CDR1 SEHNR and CDR2 FQNEAQ come from the germline V gene (reference sequence). The CDR3 sequence is CASSSQAGTYNEQFF. The CDR3 nucleotides read TGTGCCAGCAGCTCTCAAGCCGGGACCTACAATGAGCAGTTCTTC.

The CDR3: CASSLGQGSARETQYF. The CDR3 coding sequence is TGCGCCAGCAGCTTGGGACAGGGGTCGGCGAGAGAGACCCAGTACTTC. The chain combines TRBV5-1 with TRBJ2-5, with 8 bases lining up with TRBD1. The CDR3 runs 16 residues. After removal of 0 bases from V and 4 bases from J, the junction contained 8 bases not matched to a gene. The germline V gene encodes CDR1 SGHRS and CDR2 YFSETQ.

V usage is TRBV29-1 and J usage is TRBJ1-1; D is ambiguous. CDR3 length: 11 amino acids. The ends were cut back, 5 bases at V and 11 bases at J, with 15 bases in the middle. The V gene's germline CDR1 is SQVTM and CDR2 ANQGSEA. The CDR3 here is CSVLRGSGAFF. CDR3 sequence (DNA): TGCAGCGTTCTACGCGGGAGTGGCGCTTTCTTT.

J is TRBJ2-1 and V is TRBV5-1, with 13 bases that match TRBD2. The germline V gene encodes CDR1 SGHRS and CDR2 YFSETQ. The CDR3 runs 15 residues. V shed 4 bases and J 7 bases; nucleotides not matched to a gene: 5. The CDR3 spells CASSPGTSGENEQFF. The CDR3 nucleotides read TGCGCCAGCAGCCCCGGGACTAGCGGGGAAAATGAGCAGTTCTTC.